The TCR beta chain described here comes from a study of cytomegalovirus exposure and HLA in healthy donors. CDR1 and CDR2 (germline): SGHDT, YYEEEE. The CDR3 consists of 15 residues. The V and J ends lost 0 bases and 6 bases respectively, with 16 bases between them. Details on this clone: Its matching antigen is unknown.

This PCR relied on a set of 60 Vbeta primers and 13 Jbeta primers. Assay used: immunoSEQ multiplex PCR; TCRdb lists only in-frame clones, some missing. This table has some 98,000 clones, 70% to 80% appearing once. Study-wide findings and caveats: In a later analysis, CMV-associated beta chains were mostly HLA-associated, it appeared. A later analysis linked a missense variant in DCLRE1C to the trimming of TCR beta V and J genes.

The material sequenced was PBMCs. The source is a man aged 18 to 30 in good health and CMV-seropositive. This chain joins TRBV5-6 and TRBJ2-7; tentative D call: TRBD1 (5 bases). CDR3 bases: TGTGCCAGCAGCTTGGAGGGTGAAGGGGTCTCCGAGCAGTACTTC. Encoded protein: CASSLEGEGVSEQYF.